The text below deals with one T cell receptor (beta chain). The antigen is unknown. Use of 60 Vbeta and 13 Jbeta primers characterized the PCR. The assay was immunoSEQ multiplex PCR, and TCRdb's table has in-frame clones only and misses some. The sample shows about 120,000 clones, 60% to 85% of them seen only once. The data stem from a study of cytomegalovirus exposure and HLA in healthy donors. Germline V gives CDR1 SGHRS, CDR2 YFSETQ. This CDR3 contains 15 residues. V dropped 0 bases and J dropped 1 base, with 10 bases sitting between them. Study-level findings and limits: Researchers reported that a few CMV-associated chains were confirmed in vitro as CMV antigen-specific. When presence/absence was analysed, sequencing depth was taken to be roughly uniform across donors.

Sample: PBMCs. This TCR was recovered from a woman aged 40 to 49 in good health and CMV-seropositive. The chain joins TRBV5-1 to TRBJ1-2; maybe TRBD1 (6 bases). DNA of the CDR3: TGCGCCAGCAGCTTGGAACAGGGTCTTAACTATGGCTACACCTTC. Its translation is CASSLEQGLNYGYTF.